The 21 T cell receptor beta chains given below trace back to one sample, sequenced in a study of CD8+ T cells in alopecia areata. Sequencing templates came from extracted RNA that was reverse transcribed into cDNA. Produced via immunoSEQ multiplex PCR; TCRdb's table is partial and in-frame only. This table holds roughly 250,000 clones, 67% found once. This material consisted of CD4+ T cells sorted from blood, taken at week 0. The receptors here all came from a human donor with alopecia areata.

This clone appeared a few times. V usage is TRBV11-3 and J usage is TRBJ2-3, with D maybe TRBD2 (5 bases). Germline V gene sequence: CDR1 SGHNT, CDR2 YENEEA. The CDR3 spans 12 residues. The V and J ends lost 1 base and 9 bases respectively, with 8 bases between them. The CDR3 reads CASSLGERTQYF. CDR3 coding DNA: TGTGCCAGCAGCTTAGGAGAGCGGACGCAGTATTTT.

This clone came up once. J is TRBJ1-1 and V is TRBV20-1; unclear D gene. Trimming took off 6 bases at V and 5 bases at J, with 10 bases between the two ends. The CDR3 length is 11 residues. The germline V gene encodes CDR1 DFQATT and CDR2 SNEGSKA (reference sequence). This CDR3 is CSAGTGTEAFF. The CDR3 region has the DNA TGCAGTGCGGGAACGGGTACTGAAGCTTTCTTT.

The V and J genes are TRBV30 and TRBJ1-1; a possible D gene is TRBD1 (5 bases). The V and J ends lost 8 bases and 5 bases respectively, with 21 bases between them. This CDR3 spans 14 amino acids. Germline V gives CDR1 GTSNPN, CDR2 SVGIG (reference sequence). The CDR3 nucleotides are TGTGCCACCCTAAGGGGAGGTATAATGACTGAAGCTTTCTTT. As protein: CATLRGGIMTEAFF.

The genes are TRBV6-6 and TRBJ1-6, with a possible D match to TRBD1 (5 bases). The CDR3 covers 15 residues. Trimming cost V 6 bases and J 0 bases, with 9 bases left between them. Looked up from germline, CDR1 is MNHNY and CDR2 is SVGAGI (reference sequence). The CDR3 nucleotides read TGTGCCAGCAGAGGACAAGGCTCCTATAATTCACCCCTCCACTTT. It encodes CASRGQGSYNSPLHF.

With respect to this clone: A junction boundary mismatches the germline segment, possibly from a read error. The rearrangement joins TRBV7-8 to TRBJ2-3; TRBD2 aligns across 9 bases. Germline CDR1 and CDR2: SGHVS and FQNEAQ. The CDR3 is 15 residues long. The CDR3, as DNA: TGTGCCAGCAGCCTAGCGGGAAGTAGCACAGATACGCAGTATTTT. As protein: CASSLAGSSTDTQYF.

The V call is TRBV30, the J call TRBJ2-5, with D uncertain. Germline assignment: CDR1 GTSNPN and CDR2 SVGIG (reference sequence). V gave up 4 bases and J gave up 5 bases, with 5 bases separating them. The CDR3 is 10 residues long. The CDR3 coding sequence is TGTGCCTGGATGACGGAGACCCAGTACTTC. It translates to CAWMTETQYF. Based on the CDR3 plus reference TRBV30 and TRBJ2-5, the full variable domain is SQTIHQWPATLVQPVGSPLSLECTVEGTSNPNLYWYRQAAGRGLQLLFYSVGIGQISSEVPQNLSASRPQDRQFILSSKKLLLSDSGFYLCAWMTETQYFGPGTRLLVL.

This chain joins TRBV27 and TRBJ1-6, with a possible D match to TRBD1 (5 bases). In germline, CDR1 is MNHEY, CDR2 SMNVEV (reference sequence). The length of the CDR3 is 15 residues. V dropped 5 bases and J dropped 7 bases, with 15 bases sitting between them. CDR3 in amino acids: CASSPAPRGNSPLHF. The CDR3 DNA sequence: TGTGCCAGCAGTCCAGCGCCGAGGGGCAATTCACCCCTCCACTTT.

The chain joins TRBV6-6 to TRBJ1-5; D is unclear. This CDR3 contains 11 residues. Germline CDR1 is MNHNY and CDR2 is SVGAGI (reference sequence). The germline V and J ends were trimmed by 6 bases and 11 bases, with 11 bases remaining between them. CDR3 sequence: CASSGGRAQHF. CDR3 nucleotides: TGTGCCAGCAGCGGCGGTCGGGCCCAGCATTTT.

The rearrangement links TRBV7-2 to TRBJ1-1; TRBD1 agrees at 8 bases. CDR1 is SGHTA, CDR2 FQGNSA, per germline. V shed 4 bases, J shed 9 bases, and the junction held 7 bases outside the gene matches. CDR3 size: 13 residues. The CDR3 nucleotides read TGTGCCAGCAGCTCGTTCAGGGGGCCCCAAGCTTTCTTT. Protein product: CASSSFRGPQAFF.

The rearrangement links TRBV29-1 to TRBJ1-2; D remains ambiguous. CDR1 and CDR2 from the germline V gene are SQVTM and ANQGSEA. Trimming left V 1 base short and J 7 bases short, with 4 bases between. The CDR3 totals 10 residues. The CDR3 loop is CSVEGPGYTF. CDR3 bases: TGCAGCGTTGAAGGGCCTGGCTACACCTTC. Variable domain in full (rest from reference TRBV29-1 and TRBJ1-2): SAVISQKPSRDICQRGTSLTIQCQVDSQVTMMFWYRQQPGQSLTLIATANQGSEATYESGFVIDKFPISRPNLTFSTLTVSNMSPEDSSIYLCSVEGPGYTFGSGTRLTVV.

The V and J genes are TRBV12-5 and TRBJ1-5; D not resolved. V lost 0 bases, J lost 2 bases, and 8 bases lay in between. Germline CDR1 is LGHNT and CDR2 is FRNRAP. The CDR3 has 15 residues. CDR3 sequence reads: CASGLVIGGNQPQHF. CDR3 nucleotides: TGTGCTAGTGGTTTGGTAATAGGAGGCAATCAGCCCCAGCATTTT. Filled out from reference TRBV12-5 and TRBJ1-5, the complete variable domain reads DARVTQTPRHKVTEMGQEVTMRCQPILGHNTVFWYRQTMMQGLELLAYFRNRAPLDDSGMPKDRFSAEMPDATLATLKIQPSEPRDSAVYFCASGLVIGGNQPQHFGDGTRLSIL.

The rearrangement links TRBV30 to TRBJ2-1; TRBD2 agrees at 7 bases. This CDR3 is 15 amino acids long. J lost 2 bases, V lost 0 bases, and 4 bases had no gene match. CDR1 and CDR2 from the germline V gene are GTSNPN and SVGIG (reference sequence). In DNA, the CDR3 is TGTGCCTGGAGTGTACAAGCGGGGACCTACAATGAGCAGTTCTTC. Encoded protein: CAWSVQAGTYNEQFF.

The CDR3 reads CASSLVGPRTGANVLTF. The CDR3 nucleotides read TGTGCCAGCAGCTTAGTCGGCCCTCGGACTGGGGCCAACGTCCTGACTTTC. The chain combines TRBV7-2 with TRBJ2-6; D is unresolved. The CDR3 loop spans 17 amino acids. Germline values: CDR1 SGHTA, CDR2 FQGNSA. V was clipped by 1 base and J by 2 bases, with 12 bases between them.

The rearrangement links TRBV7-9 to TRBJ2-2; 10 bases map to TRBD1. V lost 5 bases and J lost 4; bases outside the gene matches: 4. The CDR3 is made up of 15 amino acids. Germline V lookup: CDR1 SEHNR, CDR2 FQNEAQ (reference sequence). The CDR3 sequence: CASSLTGGATGELFF. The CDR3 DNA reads TGTGCCAGCAGCCTGACAGGGGGCGCCACCGGGGAGCTGTTTTTT.

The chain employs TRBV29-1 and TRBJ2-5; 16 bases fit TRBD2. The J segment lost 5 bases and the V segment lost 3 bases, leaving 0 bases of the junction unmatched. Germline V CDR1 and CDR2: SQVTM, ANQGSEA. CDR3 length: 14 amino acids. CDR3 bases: TGCAGCGTTGAGGGACTAGCGGGAGGGGAGACCCAGTACTTC. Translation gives CSVEGLAGGETQYF.

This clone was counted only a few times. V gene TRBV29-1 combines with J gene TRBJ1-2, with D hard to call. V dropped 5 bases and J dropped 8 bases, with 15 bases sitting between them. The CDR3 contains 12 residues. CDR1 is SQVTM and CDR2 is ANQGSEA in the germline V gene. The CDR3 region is CSVTQAFWGYTF. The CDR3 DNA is TGCAGCGTTACCCAGGCGTTTTGGGGCTACACCTTC.

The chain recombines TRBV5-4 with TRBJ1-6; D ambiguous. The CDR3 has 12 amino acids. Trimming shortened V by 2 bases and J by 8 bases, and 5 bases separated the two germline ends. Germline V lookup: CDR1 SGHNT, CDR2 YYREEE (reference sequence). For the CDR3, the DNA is TGTGCCAGCAGCTTTGAGCATTCACCCCTCCACTTT. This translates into CASSFEHSPLHF.

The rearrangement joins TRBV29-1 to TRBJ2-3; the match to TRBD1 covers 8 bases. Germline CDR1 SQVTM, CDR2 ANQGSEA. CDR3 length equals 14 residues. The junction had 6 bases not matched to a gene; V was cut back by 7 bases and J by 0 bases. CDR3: CSATGQGSTDTQYF. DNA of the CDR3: TGCAGCGCTACCGGACAGGGTAGCACAGATACGCAGTATTTT.

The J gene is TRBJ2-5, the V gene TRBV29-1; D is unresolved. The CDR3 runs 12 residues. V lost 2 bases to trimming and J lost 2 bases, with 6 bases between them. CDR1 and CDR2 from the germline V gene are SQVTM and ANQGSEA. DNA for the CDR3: TGCAGCGTTGAATGGTTTCAAGAGACCCAGTACTTC. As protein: CSVEWFQETQYF.

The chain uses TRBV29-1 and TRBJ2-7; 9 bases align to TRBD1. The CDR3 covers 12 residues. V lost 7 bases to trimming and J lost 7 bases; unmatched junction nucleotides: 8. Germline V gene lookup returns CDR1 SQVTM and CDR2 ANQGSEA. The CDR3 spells CSGRDRVSEQYF. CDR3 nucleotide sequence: TGCAGCGGCCGGGACAGGGTGTCTGAGCAGTACTTC.

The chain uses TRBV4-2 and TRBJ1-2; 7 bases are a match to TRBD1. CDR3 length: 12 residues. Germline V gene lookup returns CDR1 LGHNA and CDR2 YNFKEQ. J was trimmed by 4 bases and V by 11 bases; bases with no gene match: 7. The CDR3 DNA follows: TGTGCCTTCTCCGGGACAGCCTATGGCTACACCTTC. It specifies CAFSGTAYGYTF.